This TCR beta chain came from a study of blood T cell repertoires in COVID-19. Trimming removed 5 bases from V and 0 bases from J; junction bases left unmatched: 12. In germline, CDR1 is PRHDT, CDR2 FYEKMQ (reference sequence). The CDR3 length is 17 residues. Assay used: immunoSEQ multiplex PCR; TCRdb lists only in-frame clones, some missing. Of 250,000 to 300,000 clones detected, 86% appear once; the ten largest clones hold 10% to 15%. The sample consisted of peripheral blood. This chain uses TRBV13 with TRBJ1-1, with TRBD1 identical over 7 bases. The source of this sequence is a woman younger than 45 with COVID-19, enrolled during active disease. In DNA, the CDR3 is TGTGCCAGCAGCCACGGTACGCTCAGGGGGGTGAACACTGAAGCTTTCTTT. This codes for CASSHGTLRGVNTEAFF.